Following are 22 T cell receptor beta chains from one sample sequenced in a study of shared T cell receptors in the human thymus. Libraries were prepared by immunoSEQ multiplex PCR; TCRdb keeps only in-frame clonotypes and omits some of them. This sample has 650,000 to 950,000 clones, with roughly 88% found just once. This same sample was also taken into another study, of human thymus T cells.

The sample taken for sequencing was thymocytes. The origin of the receptors is a girl in the first two years of life with a congenital heart defect.

This chain connects TRBV28 to TRBJ1-2, with D tentatively TRBD1 (5 bases). CDR1 and CDR2 from the germline V gene are MDHEN and SYDVKM. CDR3 length: 15 residues. V gave up 7 bases and J gave up 11 bases, with 26 bases separating them. The CDR3 loop reads CASTPSGGSPGGYTF. The CDR3 region has the DNA TGTGCCAGCACCCCAAGTGGGGGGAGTCCCGGTGGTTACACCTTC.

The rearrangement uses TRBV6-1 and TRBJ1-3; weak D call: TRBD1 (5 bases). The CDR3 contains 16 residues. V dropped 1 base and J dropped 4 bases, with 14 bases sitting between them. Germline CDR1 is MNHNS and CDR2 is SASEGT. The CDR3 region has the DNA TGTGCCAGCAGTGAAGTAGGCGGGGGAGCGGGAAACACCATATATTTT. Protein sequence: CASSEVGGGAGNTIYF.

The genes are TRBV7-6 and TRBJ1-1; a weak D match, TRBD1 (6 bases). The V gene lost 4 bases and the J gene lost 7 bases, with 19 bases spanning the gap. There are 15 residues in the CDR3. Germline-derived CDR1 and CDR2 are SGHVS and FNYEAQ. The CDR3: CASSSPGRGAVEAFF. The CDR3 DNA reads TGTGCCAGCAGCTCCCCGGGGCGGGGGGCCGTTGAAGCTTTCTTT.

The CDR3 reads CSAQDRAAGELFF. DNA of the CDR3: TGCAGCGCACAAGACAGGGCGGCCGGGGAGCTGTTTTTT. The chain couples TRBV29-1 to TRBJ2-2; 7 bases fit TRBD1. V lost 7 bases, J lost 6 bases, and 8 bases stayed unmatched. CDR3 length: 13 residues. Germline values: CDR1 SQVTM, CDR2 ANQGSEA.

J is TRBJ2-7 and V is TRBV7-2; D gene ambiguous. V shed 1 base and J shed 0 bases, with 7 bases lying between them. Germline CDR1 is SGHTA and CDR2 is FQGNSA. CDR3 size: 14 residues. The DNA for the CDR3 is TGTGCCAGCAGCTTAGAACACAGCTCCTACGAGCAGTACTTC. It is translated as CASSLEHSSYEQYF.

The chain links TRBV5-1 to TRBJ1-1; D ambiguous. Per germline, CDR1 SGHRS and CDR2 YFSETQ. Trimming removed 3 bases at V and 0 bases at J, with 9 bases between. This CDR3 is built from 14 residues. The CDR3 protein is CASSWNGMNTEAFF. The CDR3, as DNA: TGCGCCAGCAGCTGGAACGGGATGAACACTGAAGCTTTCTTT.

V gene TRBV15 combines with J gene TRBJ2-7, with D perhaps matching TRBD1 (6 bases). V lost 3 bases and J lost 4, with 13 bases in between. The CDR3 is 14 residues long. Per germline, CDR1 LNHNV and CDR2 YYDKDF (reference sequence). The CDR3 region is CATSSGGAWYEQYF. The CDR3 nucleotides are TGTGCCACCAGCAGTGGGGGCGCTTGGTACGAGCAGTACTTC.

This sequence joins TRBV19 and TRBJ2-4; a possible D gene is TRBD2 (6 bases). The CDR3 loop spans 14 amino acids. With 8 bases removed from V and 2 bases from J, the gap between germline ends came to 13 bases. Germline V gene lookup returns CDR1 LNHDA and CDR2 SQIVND (reference sequence). In DNA, the CDR3 is TGTGCCAGTGACGCGGGCGGGACCAAAAACATTCAGTACTTC. Translated: CASDAGGTKNIQYF.

V is TRBV9 and J is TRBJ1-2; the match to TRBD1 covers 8 bases. Germline CDR1 and CDR2: SGDLS and YYNGEE. The V gene end was trimmed by 4 bases and the J gene end by 0 bases; junction bases not matched to a gene: 14. This CDR3 has 18 amino acids. The CDR3, as DNA: TGTGCCAGCAGCTTAACCGGACAGGGCTACTTCTCTAACTATGGCTACACCTTC. Protein sequence: CASSLTGQGYFSNYGYTF.

The chain carries TRBV2 and TRBJ1-2, with D maybe TRBD1 (5 bases). From germline, CDR1 is SNHLY and CDR2 FYNNEI. V shed 6 bases and J shed 6 bases, with 20 bases lying between them. CDR3 size: 15 residues. The CDR3 DNA reads TGTGCCAGCAGCCCTCTGACAGTTCTCCTTAATGGCTACACCTTC. Encoded protein: CASSPLTVLLNGYTF.

This chain connects TRBV9 to TRBJ1-1; TRBD1 agrees at 7 bases. Germline V CDR1 and CDR2: SGDLS, YYNGEE. The ends lost 0 bases at V and 4 bases at J; junction bases unmatched: 3. The CDR3 covers 14 residues. The CDR3 reads CASSVVPGGTEAFF. The CDR3 nucleotides are TGTGCCAGCAGCGTAGTCCCAGGGGGCACTGAAGCTTTCTTT.

This chain joins TRBV27 and TRBJ2-1; TRBD2 aligns across 7 bases. The V gene's germline CDR1 is MNHEY and CDR2 SMNVEV (reference sequence). V shed 2 bases and J 3 bases; nucleotides not matched to a gene: 10. The CDR3 length is 17 residues. CDR3 in amino acids: CASSLAARASGYNEQFF. The CDR3 DNA follows: TGTGCCAGCAGTTTAGCTGCTCGGGCTAGCGGCTACAATGAGCAGTTCTTC.

CDR3 loop: CASTPERGREKLFF. The CDR3 coding sequence is TGTGCCAGCACCCCAGAAAGGGGCCGAGAAAAACTGTTTTTT. The chain uses TRBV6-5 and TRBJ1-4, with D tentatively TRBD1 (5 bases). Germline assignment: CDR1 MNHEY and CDR2 SVGAGI. The length of the CDR3 is 14 residues. Trimming left V 7 bases short and J 8 bases short, with 17 bases between.

This rearrangement joins TRBV5-6 to TRBJ2-3, with TRBD1 matching 7 bases. Germline lookup yields CDR1 SGHDT and CDR2 YYEEEE. J lost 2 bases, V lost 2 bases, and 5 bases had no gene match. There are 15 residues in the CDR3. The CDR3 reads CASSLPDRDTDTQYF. In DNA, the CDR3 is TGTGCCAGCAGCTTACCCGACAGGGACACAGATACGCAGTATTTT.

J is TRBJ2-7 and V is TRBV27, with D perhaps matching TRBD1 (5 bases). This CDR3 comprises 14 residues. V dropped 5 bases and J dropped 2 bases, with 13 bases sitting between them. The V gene's germline CDR1 is MNHEY and CDR2 SMNVEV (reference sequence). CDR3 sequence (DNA): TGTGCCAGCAGTCCCCTCGGACAAGCCTACGAGCAGTACTTC. Translation: CASSPLGQAYEQYF.

V gene TRBV19 combines with J gene TRBJ1-1, with a possible D match to TRBD1 (5 bases). This CDR3 contains 17 residues. V lost 6 bases to trimming and J lost 5 bases, with 25 bases between them. Germline CDR1 reads LNHDA; CDR2 reads SQIVND (reference sequence). CDR3 DNA sequence: TGTGCCAGTAGCCCTGTAGGGCACGACAGACATGCTACTGAAGCTTTCTTT. Its translation is CASSPVGHDRHATEAFF.

The V gene is TRBV7-2, the J gene TRBJ2-5; D ambiguous. The CDR3 extends over 13 amino acids. V gave up 1 base and J gave up 2 bases, with 5 bases separating them. Germline V gives CDR1 SGHTA, CDR2 FQGNSA. For the CDR3, the DNA is TGTGCCAGCAGCTTAGGGGCGCAAGAGACCCAGTACTTC. It specifies CASSLGAQETQYF. The entire variable domain, with the rest obtained from reference TRBV7-2 and TRBJ2-5, is as follows: GAGVSQSPSNKVTEKGKDVELRCDPISGHTALYWYRQSLGQGLEFLIYFQGNSAPDKSGLPSDRFSAERTGGSVSTLTIQRTQQEDSAVYLCASSLGAQETQYFGPGTRLLVL.

The chain combines TRBV6-6 with TRBJ2-7; no clear D gene. The CDR3 extends over 16 amino acids. The V gene lost 8 bases and the J gene lost 0 bases, with 20 bases spanning the gap. Germline V CDR1 and CDR2: MNHNY, SVGAGI (reference sequence). For the CDR3, the DNA is TGTGCCAGCTCCAAACCGGTCCCGTGGAGCTCCTACGAGCAGTACTTC. Its translation is CASSKPVPWSSYEQYF.

This clone came up once. The CDR3, as DNA: TGTGCCAGCAGCCGAACAGGGGGAGATGAAAAACTGTTTTTT. This encodes CASSRTGGDEKLFF. The gene calls are TRBV28 and TRBJ1-4; TRBD1 agrees at 8 bases. The CDR3 is 14 residues long. The germline V gene encodes CDR1 MDHEN and CDR2 SYDVKM. The V segment lost 6 bases and the J segment 6 bases; nucleotides outside the gene matches: 6.

V and J are TRBV27 and TRBJ1-2, with 9 bases fitting TRBD1. The CDR3 contains 17 residues. V dropped 2 bases and J dropped 0; count of bases not matched to a gene: 7. Germline CDR1 MNHEY, CDR2 SMNVEV (reference sequence). For the CDR3, the DNA is TGTGCCAGCAGTTTAACTTTTAGGGACAGGGCTAACTATGGCTACACCTTC. This encodes CASSLTFRDRANYGYTF.

The V call is TRBV19, the J call TRBJ2-7; TRBD1 aligns across 7 bases. Germline-derived CDR1 and CDR2 are LNHDA and SQIVND (reference sequence). V lost 3 bases to trimming and J lost 5 bases; unmatched junction nucleotides: 10. The CDR3 loop spans 15 amino acids. CDR3 loop: CASSIRQGSLHEQYF. In nucleotides, the CDR3 is TGTGCCAGTAGTATTAGACAGGGTTCTCTCCACGAGCAGTACTTC.

The J gene is TRBJ1-3, the V gene TRBV4-3; TRBD1 is a possible D gene (6 bases). V was shortened by 0 bases and J by 4 bases, with 7 bases between the two germline ends. Germline assignment: CDR1 LGHNA and CDR2 YSLEER. The CDR3 loop spans 14 amino acids. The CDR3 nucleotides are TGCGCCAGCAGCCAAGATGACAGGGGAAACACCATATATTTT. As protein: CASSQDDRGNTIYF.